The clone carrying this T cell receptor (beta chain) was counted ten times or more. Antigen specificity is unknown. The entry originates in a study of beta chain features in type 1 diabetes. Across the study: Comparable age, gender and cell yields were observed in patients relative to healthy donors. Study findings and constraints: Patients showed naive, central memory and Treg TCRB repertoires that appeared more similar than those of healthy donors.

The investigators reverse transcribed all of the isolated RNA, so they sequenced expressed TCRB transcripts. Libraries were prepared by immunoSEQ multiplex PCR; TCRdb keeps only in-frame clonotypes and omits some of them. The sample records hundreds of thousands of clones, roughly 13% being singletons. V shed 10 bases and J shed 0 bases, with 16 bases lying between them. This CDR3 spans 14 amino acids. Every donor provided one heparinised blood draw, which averaged approximately 100 mL. Based on CD45RO/CCR7/CD25/CD127/CD95/CD27, CD4+ regulatory, stem cell-like memory, naive and central memory cells were sorted.

The sequencing sample was made of naive CD4+ T cells from blood. The V call is TRBV23-1, the J call TRBJ2-7; D is perhaps TRBD2 (5 bases). TRBV23-1 is sorted into the ORF group, with uncertain function. This receptor was obtained from a man younger than 35 in good health. CDR3 in DNA: TGCGCCACCCCGATGTGGCGGGCCTCCTACGAGCAGTACTTC. This encodes CATPMWRASYEQYF.